The rows below give T cell receptor beta chains drawn from one sample of a study of OX40 agonist ivuxolimab in advanced cancers. The protocol was immunoSEQ multiplex PCR, while the TCRdb copy is restricted to in-frame clones and leaves out a portion. The table shows some 60,000 clones, with more than 80% occurring only once. The specimen comprised CD4+ or CD8+ T cells sorted from blood, sampled in a trial of the OX40 agonist ivuxolimab. The receptors shown here come from an adult with an advanced solid tumor such as melanoma, head and neck, liver or kidney cancer. Both conserved end residues are trimmed from each CDR3. Each record gives: CDR3 protein, V gene, J gene, clone size. Where a row states a size, it is once, few, many or the class of an expanded clone; other rows omit it.

cdr3_aa: ASSIWIAKNIQY
v_call: TRBV19
j_call: TRBJ2-4
clone_size: -

cdr3_aa: ASSERRGAYTEAF
v_call: TRBV6-1
j_call: TRBJ1-1
clone_size: -

cdr3_aa: ASTLGQGATGELF
v_call: TRBV5-1
j_call: TRBJ2-2
clone_size: once

cdr3_aa: ASGTGPDYNEQF
v_call: TRBV9
j_call: TRBJ2-1
clone_size: -

cdr3_aa: ASSYPRLADSYEQY
v_call: TRBV6-5
j_call: TRBJ2-7
clone_size: -

cdr3_aa: ASSLGSWGDTQY
v_call: TRBV13
j_call: TRBJ2-3
clone_size: -

cdr3_aa: ASSNRQNNYGYT
v_call: TRBV2
j_call: TRBJ1-2
clone_size: -

cdr3_aa: ASSGGQGGYEQY
v_call: TRBV25-1
j_call: TRBJ2-7
clone_size: -

cdr3_aa: ASSPRPYNEQF
v_call: TRBV6-6
j_call: TRBJ2-1
clone_size: -

cdr3_aa: ASSRGYYGYT
v_call: TRBV28
j_call: TRBJ1-2
clone_size: -

cdr3_aa: ASSLPLSGANVLT
v_call: TRBV11-2
j_call: TRBJ2-6
clone_size: -

cdr3_aa: ASSGTSGRSYNEQF
v_call: TRBV28
j_call: TRBJ2-1
clone_size: -

cdr3_aa: ASSPDPEYQPQH
v_call: TRBV18
j_call: TRBJ1-5
clone_size: -

cdr3_aa: ATSGNTGELF
v_call: TRBV15
j_call: TRBJ2-2
clone_size: few

cdr3_aa: ASSARDRLSGANVLT
v_call: TRBV5-4
j_call: TRBJ2-6
clone_size: -

cdr3_aa: ASSRLAGGEETQY
v_call: TRBV7-7
j_call: TRBJ2-5
clone_size: -

cdr3_aa: ASSPSSGASTDTQY
v_call: TRBV7-7
j_call: TRBJ2-3
clone_size: -

cdr3_aa: ASSIQAGVLYNEQF
v_call: TRBV19
j_call: TRBJ2-1
clone_size: -

cdr3_aa: ASTPGGKVTEAF
v_call: TRBV27
j_call: TRBJ1-1
clone_size: once

cdr3_aa: ASISSTDTQY
v_call: TRBV6-1
j_call: TRBJ2-3
clone_size: once

cdr3_aa: ASRLQVNTGELF
v_call: TRBV14
j_call: TRBJ2-2
clone_size: once

cdr3_aa: ASSLATGLAGGAEQY
v_call: TRBV7-9
j_call: TRBJ2-7
clone_size: -

cdr3_aa: ASSSGTRQETQY
v_call: TRBV5-4
j_call: TRBJ2-5
clone_size: once

cdr3_aa: ASSQQGGKHGYT
v_call: TRBV6-6
j_call: TRBJ1-2
clone_size: -

cdr3_aa: ASSEQGSTEAF
v_call: TRBV7-3
j_call: TRBJ1-1
clone_size: -

cdr3_aa: SVVGSGQRLQQY
v_call: TRBV29-1
j_call: TRBJ2-7
clone_size: few

cdr3_aa: AISDHPGTGMYGYT
v_call: TRBV10-3
j_call: TRBJ1-2
clone_size: -

cdr3_aa: ASKLNRGATDTQY
v_call: TRBV2
j_call: TRBJ2-3
clone_size: -

cdr3_aa: ASSPRAASKETQY
v_call: TRBV7-3
j_call: TRBJ2-5
clone_size: -

cdr3_aa: ASRNDRENQPQH
v_call: TRBV19
j_call: TRBJ1-5
clone_size: -

cdr3_aa: ASSGESLGAKNIQY
v_call: TRBV6-1
j_call: TRBJ2-4
clone_size: -

cdr3_aa: ASSSSRGVIETQY
v_call: TRBV7-2
j_call: TRBJ2-5
clone_size: once

cdr3_aa: SAAFYNEQF
v_call: TRBV20-1
j_call: TRBJ2-1
clone_size: -

cdr3_aa: ASSQEENPSSYEQY
v_call: TRBV23-1
j_call: TRBJ2-7
clone_size: -

cdr3_aa: ASSLGGQGLSGNTIY
v_call: TRBV7-2
j_call: TRBJ1-3
clone_size: -

cdr3_aa: ATAPQSGRWDTQY
v_call: TRBV15
j_call: TRBJ2-3
clone_size: -

cdr3_aa: ASKEGTSGRGSEQY
v_call: TRBV2
j_call: TRBJ2-7
clone_size: -

cdr3_aa: ASSQDHGGPKAF
v_call: TRBV4-1
j_call: TRBJ1-1
clone_size: -

cdr3_aa: ASSSPFSYEQY
v_call: TRBV6-9
j_call: -
clone_size: -

cdr3_aa: ASSQQMVSTDTQY
v_call: TRBV4-3
j_call: TRBJ2-3
clone_size: -

cdr3_aa: ASSEGGPYEQY
v_call: TRBV2
j_call: TRBJ2-7
clone_size: -

cdr3_aa: ASSLARPSSSTDTQY
v_call: TRBV7-2
j_call: TRBJ2-3
clone_size: -

cdr3_aa: ASKLSGATNEKLF
v_call: TRBV19
j_call: TRBJ1-4
clone_size: -

cdr3_aa: ASSPKGQGAGYGYT
v_call: TRBV27
j_call: TRBJ1-2
clone_size: -

cdr3_aa: ASSQGAGTANSPLH
v_call: TRBV4-2
j_call: TRBJ1-6
clone_size: -

cdr3_aa: ASSGTGVTEAF
v_call: TRBV5-6
j_call: TRBJ1-1
clone_size: -

cdr3_aa: AWTQGTNYGYT
v_call: TRBV30
j_call: TRBJ1-2
clone_size: -

cdr3_aa: ASSRQGELSEQY
v_call: TRBV5-4
j_call: TRBJ2-7
clone_size: once

cdr3_aa: ASSRTGTRSSYEQY
v_call: TRBV5-1
j_call: TRBJ2-7
clone_size: -

cdr3_aa: ASSFQTSGNTIY
v_call: TRBV7-8
j_call: TRBJ1-3
clone_size: -

cdr3_aa: ASTGTGGTEAF
v_call: TRBV2
j_call: TRBJ1-1
clone_size: -

cdr3_aa: ASSSGLGTEAF
v_call: TRBV7-2
j_call: TRBJ1-1
clone_size: -

cdr3_aa: ASSSPNTEAF
v_call: TRBV19
j_call: TRBJ1-1
clone_size: -

cdr3_aa: ASSLDRSSTDTQY
v_call: TRBV11-2
j_call: TRBJ2-3
clone_size: -

cdr3_aa: ASSSFGLAGDTQY
v_call: TRBV28
j_call: TRBJ2-3
clone_size: -

cdr3_aa: ASSQDPGGDYGYT
v_call: TRBV4-1
j_call: TRBJ1-2
clone_size: once

cdr3_aa: ASTLPGLLSTDTQY
v_call: TRBV11-2
j_call: TRBJ2-3
clone_size: -

cdr3_aa: SVVQGGANVLT
v_call: TRBV29-1
j_call: TRBJ2-6
clone_size: -

cdr3_aa: ASSSGLAASTDTQY
v_call: TRBV5-1
j_call: TRBJ2-3
clone_size: -